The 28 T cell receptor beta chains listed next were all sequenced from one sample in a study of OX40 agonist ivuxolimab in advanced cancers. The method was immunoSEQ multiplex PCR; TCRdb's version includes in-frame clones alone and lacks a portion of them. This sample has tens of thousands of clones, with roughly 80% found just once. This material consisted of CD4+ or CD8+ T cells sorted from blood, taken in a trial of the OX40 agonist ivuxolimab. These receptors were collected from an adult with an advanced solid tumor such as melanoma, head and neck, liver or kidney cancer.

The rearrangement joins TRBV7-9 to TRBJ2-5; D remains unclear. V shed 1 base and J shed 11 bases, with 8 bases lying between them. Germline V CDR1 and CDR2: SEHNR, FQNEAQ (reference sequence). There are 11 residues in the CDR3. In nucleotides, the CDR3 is TGTGCCAGCAGCTTAGAGGAGAGTCAGTACTTC. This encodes CASSLEESQYF.

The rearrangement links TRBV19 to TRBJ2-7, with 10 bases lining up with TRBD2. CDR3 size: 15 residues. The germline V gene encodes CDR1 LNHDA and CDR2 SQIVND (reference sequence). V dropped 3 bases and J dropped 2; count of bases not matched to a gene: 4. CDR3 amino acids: CASSMLAGDTYEQYF. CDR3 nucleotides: TGTGCCAGTAGTATGCTAGCGGGGGACACCTACGAGCAGTACTTC. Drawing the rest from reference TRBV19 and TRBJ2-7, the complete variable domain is DGGITQSPKYLFRKEGQNVTLSCEQNLNHDAMYWYRQDPGQGLRLIYYSQIVNDFQKGDIAEGYSVSREKKESFPLTVTSAQKNPTAFYLCASSMLAGDTYEQYFGPGTRLTVT.

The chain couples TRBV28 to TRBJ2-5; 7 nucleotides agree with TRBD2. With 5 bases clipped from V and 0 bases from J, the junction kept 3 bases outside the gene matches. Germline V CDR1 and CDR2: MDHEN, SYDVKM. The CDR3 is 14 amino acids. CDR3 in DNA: TGTGCCAGCAGTACCGGGGGGAACCAAGAGACCCAGTACTTC. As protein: CASSTGGNQETQYF.

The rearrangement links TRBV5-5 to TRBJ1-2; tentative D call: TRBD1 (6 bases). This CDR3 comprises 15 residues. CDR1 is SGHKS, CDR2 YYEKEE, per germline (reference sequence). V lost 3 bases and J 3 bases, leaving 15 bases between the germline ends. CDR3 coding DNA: TGTGCCAGCAGCTCCTTCCCGGGGGCTGACTATGGCTACACCTTC. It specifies CASSSFPGADYGYTF.

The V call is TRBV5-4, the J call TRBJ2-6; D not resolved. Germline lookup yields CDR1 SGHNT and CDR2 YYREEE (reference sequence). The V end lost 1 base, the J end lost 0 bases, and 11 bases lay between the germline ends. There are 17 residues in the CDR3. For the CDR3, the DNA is TGTGCCAGCAGCTTGACACTTCTCAGCTCTGGGGCCAACGTCCTGACTTTC. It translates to CASSLTLLSSGANVLTF.

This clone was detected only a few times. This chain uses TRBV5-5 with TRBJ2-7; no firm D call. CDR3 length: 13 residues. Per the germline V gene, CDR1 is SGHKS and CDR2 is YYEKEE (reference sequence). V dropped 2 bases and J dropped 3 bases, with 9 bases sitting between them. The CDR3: CASSFGRIYEQYV. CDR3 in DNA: TGTGCCAGCAGCTTCGGCAGGATCTACGAGCAGTACGTC.

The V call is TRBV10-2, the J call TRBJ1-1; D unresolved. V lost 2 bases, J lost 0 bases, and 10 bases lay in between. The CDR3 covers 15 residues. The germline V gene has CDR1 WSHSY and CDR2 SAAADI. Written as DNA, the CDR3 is TGCGCCAGCAGTGAGGGTACAGTAATGAACACTGAAGCTTTCTTT. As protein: CASSEGTVMNTEAFF.

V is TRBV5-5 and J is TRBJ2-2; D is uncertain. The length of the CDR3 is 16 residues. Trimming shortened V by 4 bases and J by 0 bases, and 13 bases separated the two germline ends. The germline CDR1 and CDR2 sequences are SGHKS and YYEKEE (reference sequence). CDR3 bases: TGTGCCAGCAGCCGTACATATTTTACGAACACCGGGGAGCTGTTTTTT. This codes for CASSRTYFTNTGELFF.

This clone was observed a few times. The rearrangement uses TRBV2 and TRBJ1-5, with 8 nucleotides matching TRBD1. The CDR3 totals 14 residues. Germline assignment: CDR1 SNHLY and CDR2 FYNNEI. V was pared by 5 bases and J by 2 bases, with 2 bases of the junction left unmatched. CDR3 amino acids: CASSTGGGNQPQHF. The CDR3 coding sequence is TGTGCCAGCAGTACAGGGGGGGGCAATCAGCCCCAGCATTTT.

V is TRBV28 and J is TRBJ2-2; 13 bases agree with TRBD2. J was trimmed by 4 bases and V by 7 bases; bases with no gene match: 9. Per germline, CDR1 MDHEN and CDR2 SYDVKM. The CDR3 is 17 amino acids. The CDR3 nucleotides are TGTGCCAGCACCTTCGGACTAGCGGGGGAGAGCACCGGGGAGCTGTTTTTT. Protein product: CASTFGLAGESTGELFF.

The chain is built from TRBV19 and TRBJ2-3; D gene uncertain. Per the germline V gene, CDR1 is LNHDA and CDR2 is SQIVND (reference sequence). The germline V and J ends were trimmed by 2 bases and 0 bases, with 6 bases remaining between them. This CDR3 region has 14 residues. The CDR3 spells CASSIKTSTDTQYF. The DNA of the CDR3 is TGTGCCAGTAGTATAAAGACGAGCACAGATACGCAGTATTTT. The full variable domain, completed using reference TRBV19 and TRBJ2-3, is DGGITQSPKYLFRKEGQNVTLSCEQNLNHDAMYWYRQDPGQGLRLIYYSQIVNDFQKGDIAEGYSVSREKKESFPLTVTSAQKNPTAFYLCASSIKTSTDTQYFGPGTRLTVL.

The CDR3 region has the DNA TGTGCCAGAAACAGCAGTGGCTACACCTTC. Amino acids: CARNSSGYTF. This chain joins TRBV5-3 and TRBJ1-2; no clear D. TRBV5-3 is an ORF; its function is uncertain. V was pared by 6 bases and J by 7 bases, with 7 bases between. CDR3 length: 10 residues.

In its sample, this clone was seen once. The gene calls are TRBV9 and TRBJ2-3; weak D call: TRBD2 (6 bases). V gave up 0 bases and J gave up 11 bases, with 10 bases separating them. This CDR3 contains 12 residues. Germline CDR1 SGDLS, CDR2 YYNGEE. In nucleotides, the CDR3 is TGTGCCAGCAGCGTAGAGCCGGGGGTGCAGTATTTT. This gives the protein CASSVEPGVQYF.

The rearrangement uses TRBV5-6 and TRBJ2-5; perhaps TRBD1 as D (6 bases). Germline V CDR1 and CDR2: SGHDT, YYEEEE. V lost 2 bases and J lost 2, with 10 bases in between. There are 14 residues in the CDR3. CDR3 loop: CASSFPGTQETQYF. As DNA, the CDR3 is TGTGCCAGCAGCTTTCCGGGGACACAAGAGACCCAGTACTTC.

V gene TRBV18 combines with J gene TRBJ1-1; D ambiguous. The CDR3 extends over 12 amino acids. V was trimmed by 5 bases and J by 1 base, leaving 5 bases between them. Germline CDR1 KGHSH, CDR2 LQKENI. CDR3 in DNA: TGTGCCAGCTCAGGTAGGAACACTGAAGCTTTCTTT. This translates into CASSGRNTEAFF.

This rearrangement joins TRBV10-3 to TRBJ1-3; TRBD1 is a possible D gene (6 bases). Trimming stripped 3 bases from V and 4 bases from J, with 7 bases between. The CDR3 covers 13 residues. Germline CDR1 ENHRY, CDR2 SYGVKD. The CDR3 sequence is CAISEDRGNTIYF. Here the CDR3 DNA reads TGTGCCATCAGTGAAGACAGGGGAAACACCATATATTTT.

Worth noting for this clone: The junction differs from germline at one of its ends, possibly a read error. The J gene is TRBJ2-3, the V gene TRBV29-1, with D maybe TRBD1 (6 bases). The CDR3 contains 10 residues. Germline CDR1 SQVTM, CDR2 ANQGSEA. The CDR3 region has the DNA TGCAGCGTAAGGACAGAGACGCAGTATTTT. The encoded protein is CSVRTETQYF.

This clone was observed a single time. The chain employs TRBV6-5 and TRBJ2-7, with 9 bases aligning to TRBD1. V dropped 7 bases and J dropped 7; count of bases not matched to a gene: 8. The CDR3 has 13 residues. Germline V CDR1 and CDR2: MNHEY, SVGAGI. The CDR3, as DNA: TGTGCCAGCAAGCTGGGGACAGGGATGGAGCAGTACGTC. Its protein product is CASKLGTGMEQYV.

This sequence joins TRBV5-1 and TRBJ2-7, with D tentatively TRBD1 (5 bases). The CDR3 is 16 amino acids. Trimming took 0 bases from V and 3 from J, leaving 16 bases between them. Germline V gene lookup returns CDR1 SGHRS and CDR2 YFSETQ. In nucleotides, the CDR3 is TGCGCCAGCAGCTTGGGTTTCCCCGACAGAGGCTACGAGCAGTACTTC. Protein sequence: CASSLGFPDRGYEQYF.

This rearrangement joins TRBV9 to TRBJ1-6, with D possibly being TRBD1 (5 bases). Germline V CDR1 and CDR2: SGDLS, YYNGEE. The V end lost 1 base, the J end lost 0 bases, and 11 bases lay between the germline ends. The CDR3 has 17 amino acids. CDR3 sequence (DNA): TGTGCCAGCAGCGTAAGGGAGGGGAGCTCCTATAATTCACCCCTCCACTTT. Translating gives CASSVREGSSYNSPLHF. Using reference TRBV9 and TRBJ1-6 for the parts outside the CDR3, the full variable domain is DSGVTQTPKHLITATGQRVTLRCSPRSGDLSVYWYQQSLDQGLQFLIQYYNGEERAKGNILERFSAQQFPDLHSELNLSSLELGDSALYFCASSVREGSSYNSPLHFGNGTRLTVT.

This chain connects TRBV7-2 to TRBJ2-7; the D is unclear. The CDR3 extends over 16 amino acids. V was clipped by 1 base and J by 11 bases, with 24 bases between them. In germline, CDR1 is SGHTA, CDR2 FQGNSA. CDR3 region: CASSLESRSPSTLEYF. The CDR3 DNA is TGTGCCAGCAGCTTAGAAAGCAGGTCCCCCTCTACGTTGGAGTACTTC. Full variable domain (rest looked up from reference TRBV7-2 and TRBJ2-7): GAGVSQSPSNKVTEKGKDVELRCDPISGHTALYWYRQSLGQGLEFLIYFQGNSAPDKSGLPSDRFSAERTGGSVSTLTIQRTQQEDSAVYLCASSLESRSPSTLEYFGPGTRLTVT.

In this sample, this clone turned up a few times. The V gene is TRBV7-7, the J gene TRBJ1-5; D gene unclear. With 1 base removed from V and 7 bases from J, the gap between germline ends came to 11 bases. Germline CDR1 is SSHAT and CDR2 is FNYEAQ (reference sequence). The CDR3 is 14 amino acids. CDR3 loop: CASSLVRGGQPQHF. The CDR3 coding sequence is TGTGCCAGCAGCTTAGTCCGGGGTGGCCAGCCCCAGCATTTT.

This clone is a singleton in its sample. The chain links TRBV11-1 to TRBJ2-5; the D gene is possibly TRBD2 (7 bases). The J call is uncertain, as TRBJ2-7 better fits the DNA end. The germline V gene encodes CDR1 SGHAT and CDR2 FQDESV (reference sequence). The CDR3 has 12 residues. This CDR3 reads CASSQGGDEQYF. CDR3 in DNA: TGTGCCAGCAGCCAAGGGGGGGACGAGCAGTACTTC.

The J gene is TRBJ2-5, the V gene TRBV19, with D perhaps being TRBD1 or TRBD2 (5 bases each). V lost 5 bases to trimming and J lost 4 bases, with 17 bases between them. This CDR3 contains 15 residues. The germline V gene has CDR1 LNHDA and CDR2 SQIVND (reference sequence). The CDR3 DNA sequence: TGTGCCAGTAGTCGGGCGTGGGGCGCGGGAGAGACCCAGTACTTC. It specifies CASSRAWGAGETQYF.

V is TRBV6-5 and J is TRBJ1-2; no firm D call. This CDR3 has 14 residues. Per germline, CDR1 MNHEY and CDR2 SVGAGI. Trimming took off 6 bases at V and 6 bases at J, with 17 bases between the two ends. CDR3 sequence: CASRAAARRDGYTF. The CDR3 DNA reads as TGTGCCAGCAGAGCCGCGGCTCGGCGGGATGGCTACACCTTC.

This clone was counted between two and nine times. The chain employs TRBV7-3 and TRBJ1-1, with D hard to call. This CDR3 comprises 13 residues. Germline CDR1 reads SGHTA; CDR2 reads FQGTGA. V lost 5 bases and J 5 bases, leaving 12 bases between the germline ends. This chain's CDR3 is CASSERMGTEAFF. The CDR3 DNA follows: TGTGCCAGCAGCGAAAGGATGGGGACTGAAGCTTTCTTT.

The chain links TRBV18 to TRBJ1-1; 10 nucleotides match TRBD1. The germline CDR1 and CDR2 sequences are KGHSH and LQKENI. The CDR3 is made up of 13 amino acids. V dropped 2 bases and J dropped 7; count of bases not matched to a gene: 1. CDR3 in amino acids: CASSPGDRGEAFF. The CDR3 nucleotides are TGTGCCAGCTCACCAGGGGACAGGGGTGAAGCTTTCTTT.

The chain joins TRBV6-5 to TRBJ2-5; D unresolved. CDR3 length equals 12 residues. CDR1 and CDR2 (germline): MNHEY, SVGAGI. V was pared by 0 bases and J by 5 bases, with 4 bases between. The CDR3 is CASSYSTETQYF. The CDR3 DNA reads TGTGCCAGCAGTTACTCAACTGAGACCCAGTACTTC.